What follows are 15 T cell receptor beta chains derived from one specimen sequenced in a study of blood T cell repertoires in COVID-19. TCRdb's copy holds only in-frame clones and misses some; the assay was immunoSEQ multiplex PCR. The sample includes over 200,000 clones, around 88% of them seen just once. Material for sequencing was PBMCs or T cells enriched from blood (not recorded which). Source of these receptors: a man in his forties or fifties who had recovered from COVID-19.

This chain connects TRBV27 to TRBJ2-5; D is possibly TRBD2 (6 bases). Germline V gives CDR1 MNHEY, CDR2 SMNVEV (reference sequence). The CDR3 consists of 16 residues. Trimming removed 6 bases from V and 0 bases from J, with 17 bases in between. CDR3 coding DNA: TGTGCCAGCAGACGTCGGGACTCTTGGTACCAAGAGACCCAGTACTTC. Protein: CASRRRDSWYQETQYF.

This chain links TRBV5-1 with TRBJ1-5; 10 bases are shared with TRBD1. The ends lost 0 bases at V and 4 bases at J; junction bases unmatched: 4. Germline lookup yields CDR1 SGHRS and CDR2 YFSETQ. The CDR3 runs 16 residues. This CDR3 is CASSLDGQGGNQPQHF. In DNA, the CDR3 is TGCGCCAGCAGCTTGGACGGACAGGGGGGGAATCAGCCCCAGCATTTT.

V and J are TRBV10-2 and TRBJ2-3; 8 bases map to TRBD2. This CDR3 has 13 amino acids. The ends lost 10 bases at V and 2 bases at J; junction bases unmatched: 5. From germline, CDR1 is WSHSY and CDR2 SAAADI. This chain's CDR3 is CAITAGATDTQYF. Here the CDR3 DNA reads TGCGCCATCACAGCGGGGGCCACAGATACGCAGTATTTT.

A single count supports this clone. CDR3 amino acids: CASSLDRDYEQYF. The DNA for the CDR3 is TGCGCCAGCAGCTTGGACAGGGACTACGAGCAGTACTTC. The chain employs TRBV5-1 and TRBJ2-7; D might be TRBD1 (6 bases). Trimming took off 0 bases at V and 3 bases at J, with 7 bases between the two ends. Germline V lookup: CDR1 SGHRS, CDR2 YFSETQ. CDR3 length: 13 amino acids.

The chain couples TRBV7-9 to TRBJ2-2; no clear D gene. Germline V gene lookup returns CDR1 SEHNR and CDR2 FQNEAQ (reference sequence). V lost 1 base and J 1 base, leaving 7 bases between the germline ends. The CDR3 contains 15 residues. CDR3 sequence: CASSLDQVNTGELFF. CDR3 DNA sequence: TGTGCCAGCAGCTTAGATCAGGTGAACACCGGGGAGCTGTTTTTT.

The chain is built from TRBV14 and TRBJ1-2, with 7 bases fitting TRBD1. The CDR3 runs 14 residues. The germline CDR1 and CDR2 sequences are SGHDN and FVKESK. Germline trimming cut 2 bases from V and 5 bases from J; bases unmatched to any gene: 5. The CDR3 DNA reads as TGTGCCAGCAGCCAACAGACAGGGTCATATGGCTACACCTTC. Its protein is CASSQQTGSYGYTF.

The chain joins TRBV30 to TRBJ1-6; D gene uncertain. The CDR3 extends over 13 amino acids. V was shortened by 7 bases and J by 6 bases, with 13 bases between the two germline ends. The germline V gene has CDR1 GTSNPN and CDR2 SVGIG (reference sequence). DNA of the CDR3: TGTGCCTTTCGGACCGGGGTTAATTCACCCCTCCACTTT. Its protein is CAFRTGVNSPLHF.

The rearrangement joins TRBV11-2 to TRBJ1-1, with a weak D call TRBD1 (5 bases). Germline V gene data show CDR1 as SGHAT and CDR2 as FQNNGV. This CDR3 is built from 12 residues. The V end was cut by 4 bases, the J end by 10 bases, with 13 bases between. Here the CDR3 DNA reads TGTGCCAGCAGCTCTGTGACCGGGGGAGCTTTCTTT. Translated, it gives CASSSVTGGAFF.

This chain uses TRBV28 with TRBJ2-3, with 7 bases fitting TRBD1. This CDR3 has 17 amino acids. V shed 4 bases, J shed 2 bases, and the junction held 12 bases outside the gene matches. CDR1 and CDR2 from the germline V gene are MDHEN and SYDVKM. CDR3: CASSWGLVDRVTDTQYF. The CDR3 DNA is TGTGCCAGCAGTTGGGGGTTGGTCGACAGGGTCACAGATACGCAGTATTTT.

The chain links TRBV2 to TRBJ2-2, with D possibly TRBD2 on 6 matching bases. The CDR3 contains 15 residues. Germline loops: CDR1 SNHLY, CDR2 FYNNEI. V was cut by 7 bases and J by 4 bases, with 16 bases left in between. The CDR3 DNA reads as TGTGCCAGCAATCAACAAGGGGAGGTCACCGGGGAGCTGTTTTTT. It specifies CASNQQGEVTGELFF. The whole variable domain, remainder taken from reference TRBV2 and TRBJ2-2, is EPEVTQTPSHQVTQMGQEVILRCVPISNHLYFYWYRQILGQKVEFLVSFYNNEISEKSEIFDDQFSVERPDGSNFTLKIRSTKLEDSAMYFCASNQQGEVTGELFFGEGSRLTVL.

The chain is built from TRBV7-8 and TRBJ1-5; D is uncertain. The CDR3 runs 15 residues. The V end was cut by 5 bases, the J end by 2 bases, with 13 bases between. Germline CDR1 is SGHVS and CDR2 is FQNEAQ. The CDR3 sequence is CASSPGRAGNQPQHF. In DNA form, the CDR3 reads TGTGCCAGCAGCCCCGGGCGGGCGGGCAATCAGCCCCAGCATTTT.

This rearrangement joins TRBV5-6 to TRBJ1-1; D gene unclear. The germline V gene encodes CDR1 SGHDT and CDR2 YYEEEE. V gave up 0 bases and J gave up 1 base, with 7 bases separating them. The CDR3 length is 14 residues. CDR3 sequence reads: CASSLEQKNTEAFF. The CDR3 nucleotides read TGTGCCAGCAGCTTGGAACAGAAGAACACTGAAGCTTTCTTT.

The chain carries TRBV6-5 and TRBJ2-7; weak D call: TRBD1 (6 bases). The V gene's germline CDR1 is MNHEY and CDR2 SVGAGI. V was clipped by 10 bases and J by 1 base, with 14 bases between them. This CDR3 comprises 13 residues. The CDR3, as DNA: TGTGCCACCTTCACCGGGACATCCTACGAGCAGTACTTC. This encodes CATFTGTSYEQYF.

The J gene is TRBJ2-5, the V gene TRBV10-3; 9 bases map to TRBD1. Germline CDR1 ENHRY, CDR2 SYGVKD. There are 15 residues in the CDR3. V lost 4 bases to trimming and J lost 5 bases; unmatched junction nucleotides: 8. As DNA, the CDR3 is TGTGCCATCAGTGGGGGGGGACAGGGCGTGGAGACCCAGTACTTC. It encodes CAISGGGQGVETQYF.

This clone was counted many times. This chain links TRBV14 with TRBJ1-1; D ambiguous. The V and J ends lost 9 bases and 6 bases respectively, with 11 bases between them. The CDR3 has 11 amino acids. In germline, CDR1 is SGHDN, CDR2 FVKESK. The CDR3 spells CAREWSPEAFF. The CDR3 DNA reads TGTGCCAGGGAGTGGAGCCCTGAAGCTTTCTTT.